The rows below give T cell receptor beta chains drawn from one sample of a study of T cells in Graves' hyperthyroidism and ophthalmopathy. TCRdb re-analysed the multiplex PCR reads in MiXCR, keeping a single row per CDR3 protein. The table records about 620,000 distinct CDR3 sequences, around 15% of them present only once. Material: blood. The source of these receptors is a woman aged 25 to 39 with Graves' hyperthyroidism. CDR3s leave out the opening cysteine and the closing phenylalanine or tryptophan. A D gene is named only where the DNA matches it firmly.

j_call,d_call,v_call,cdr3_aa
TRBJ2-7,NA,TRBV5-1,ASKEANSYEQY
TRBJ2-5,NA,TRBV7-6,ASSLAEVTAQETQY
TRBJ2-7,TRBD1,TRBV28,ASSSPGGLLYKQY
TRBJ2-2,TRBD1,TRBV24-1,ATSGRRTGVYTGELF
TRBJ1-1,TRBD1,TRBV11-2,ASSLTGAMNTEAF
TRBJ2-1,NA,TRBV3-1,ASSFRGGQGYNEQF
TRBJ2-1,NA,TRBV2,ASSESESRANEQF
TRBJ2-6,TRBD1,TRBV5-1,ASSLEGDRGISSGANVLT
TRBJ2-2,NA,TRBV20-1,SAPRQDAGELF
TRBJ2-5,NA,TRBV12-3/TRBV12-4,ASRNRGKRETQY
TRBJ2-7,NA,TRBV10-3,AISESRDYEQY
TRBJ2-7,NA,TRBV27,ASSLLLSNSYEQY
TRBJ2-7,NA,TRBV19,ASSTGRGAYEQY
TRBJ2-7,TRBD2,TRBV6-1,ASRTAGRTSGNYEQY
TRBJ2-1,TRBD1,TRBV5-1,ASSYWTGGGDEQF
TRBJ2-7,NA,TRBV20-1,SASSPSVVSYEQY
TRBJ2-3,NA,TRBV30,AWSPSPGPPPDTQY
TRBJ2-7,NA,TRBV28,ASSGPLTTHEQY
TRBJ2-7,TRBD2,TRBV5-1,ASSLGTSGRKDEQY
TRBJ2-5,TRBD2,TRBV20-1,SARPPPGLAGETY
TRBJ2-3,TRBD2,TRBV13,ASSLVGRESADTQY
TRBJ2-1,TRBD2,TRBV28,ACERAGGPGEQF
TRBJ1-2,TRBD1,TRBV27,ASSLSGTGGLNYGYT
TRBJ1-2,NA,TRBV6-2/TRBV6-3,ASSYGGHSDFNYGYT
TRBJ2-1,NA,TRBV6-1,ASRRDLQGYNEQF
TRBJ2-7,TRBD2,TRBV6-2/TRBV6-3,ASSWTSGLVYEQY
TRBJ1-2,TRBD1,TRBV28,ASSLNRGLAGYT
TRBJ2-1,NA,TRBV27,ASSYYRDPPYNEQF
TRBJ1-1,TRBD1,TRBV7-8,ASSLERGQRAF
TRBJ2-3,NA,TRBV15,ATSRSRGSTDTQY
TRBJ2-1,NA,TRBV30,AWSPSTSNYYNEQF
TRBJ1-3,NA,TRBV9,ASSLGDLIAGNTIY
TRBJ2-1,TRBD2,TRBV7-3,ASSFTPGGGNEQF
TRBJ1-6,TRBD1,TRBV28,ASSWTGGFSPLH
TRBJ2-3,NA,TRBV12-3/TRBV12-4,ASSFPSAGSTDTQY
TRBJ2-7,NA,TRBV6-1,ASQLGFNEQY
TRBJ1-1,NA,TRBV19,ASSSSGAGEAF
TRBJ1-2,NA,TRBV19,ASSDTGIYGYA